These 21 T cell receptor beta chains came from one sample sequenced in a study of cytotoxic CD8 clonotypes in ibrutinib-treated CLL (TCRdb year 2021). The time point label, read with the paper, signifies: approximately 2 years on ibrutinib. Receptor amplification or capture employed the immunoSEQ multiplex PCR assay. What TCRdb holds here is the immuneACCESS table cut down to in-frame rearrangements. Part of the clones is not present; checked against another copy, under half of the missing clones reflect an unresolved V gene, and the others are unexplained. The sample table holds about 130,000 clones, of which 84% were seen once. About 3.3% of the sample is held by the ten biggest clonotypes. The sequences come from PBMCs, collected after 24 months of ibrutinib treatment. The receptor set was obtained from a human donor with chronic lymphocytic leukemia.

The chain couples TRBV28 to TRBJ1-2; D may be TRBD1 (5 bases). The CDR3 contains 13 residues. Germline values: CDR1 MDHEN, CDR2 SYDVKM. Trimming pared 6 bases from V and 6 bases from J, leaving 14 bases between. The CDR3 here is CASSAGREDGYTF. For the CDR3, the DNA is TGTGCCAGCAGCGCCGGCAGGGAGGATGGCTACACCTTC.

The genes are TRBV6-5 and TRBJ1-1, with a weak D call TRBD1 (5 bases). The CDR3 consists of 12 residues. CDR1 MNHEY and CDR2 SVGAGI come from the germline V gene. Deletions cut 6 bases from V and 3 bases from J, with 8 bases between. In nucleotides, the CDR3 is TGTGCCAGCAGGGGGCGATACACTGAAGCTTTCTTT. Amino acids: CASRGRYTEAFF.

Only a few counts were recorded for this clone. The chain couples TRBV4-1 to TRBJ2-5; no clear D. This CDR3 region has 15 residues. The V end was cut by 4 bases, the J end by 3 bases, with 15 bases between. Germline V gene lookup returns CDR1 MGHRA and CDR2 YSYEKL. CDR3 nucleotides: TGCGCCAGCAGCCTCAGCATGGGTGGGGAAGAGACCCAGTACTTC. This codes for CASSLSMGGEETQYF.

The chain links TRBV2 to TRBJ2-5; D possibly matches TRBD1 or TRBD2 (6 bases each). This CDR3 spans 14 amino acids. Germline V CDR1 and CDR2: SNHLY, FYNNEI. Between the trimmed V and J ends, which lost 7 bases and 4 bases, there was a span of 16 bases. CDR3 sequence reads: CASTARTGAETQYF. The DNA for the CDR3 is TGTGCCAGCACTGCCCGCACGGGGGCAGAGACCCAGTACTTC.

The V gene is TRBV9, the J gene TRBJ1-1, with unresolved D. Trimming took off 0 bases at V and 0 bases at J, with 9 bases between the two ends. This CDR3 has 15 amino acids. Germline loops: CDR1 SGDLS, CDR2 YYNGEE. CDR3 sequence (DNA): TGTGCCAGCAGCGTAGCTATAGGGTTGAACACTGAAGCTTTCTTT. Its translation: CASSVAIGLNTEAFF.

The chain is built from TRBV7-9 and TRBJ2-5; no reliable D call. Germline loops: CDR1 SEHNR, CDR2 FQNEAQ (reference sequence). The CDR3 extends over 11 amino acids. Between the trimmed V and J ends, which lost 2 bases and 3 bases, there was a span of 1 base. Here the CDR3 DNA reads TGTGCCAGCAGCTTAAAAGAGACCCAGTACTTC. Encoded protein: CASSLKETQYF.

This clone turned up a few times. A read error may account for a junction end that differs from germline. This chain links TRBV28 with TRBJ1-5; D call uncertain. The CDR3 is made up of 12 amino acids. Germline V lookup: CDR1 MDHEN, CDR2 SYDVKM. The CDR3 DNA sequence: TGTGCCAGCAGTTTAAGCACTCAGCCCCAGCATTTT. This codes for CASSLSTQPQHF.

The count of this clone is one. The V gene is TRBV27, the J gene TRBJ2-5, with D tentatively TRBD1 or TRBD2 (5 bases each). The CDR3 runs 16 residues. CDR1 and CDR2 (germline): MNHEY, SMNVEV (reference sequence). The ends were cut back, 6 bases at V and 9 bases at J, with 26 bases in the middle. The CDR3 loop is CASSQRGRTGSMSQYF. DNA of the CDR3: TGTGCCAGCAGCCAAAGGGGTCGGACTGGCTCAATGTCCCAGTACTTC.

The chain links TRBV5-6 to TRBJ2-3; D gene unclear. The CDR3 totals 13 residues. Trimming cost V 4 bases and J 8 bases, with 14 bases left between them. Germline V gene lookup returns CDR1 SGHDT and CDR2 YYEEEE. CDR3: CASSQLESSTQYF. The CDR3 coding sequence is TGTGCCAGCAGCCAGCTGGAGAGCAGTACGCAGTATTTT.

The rearrangement uses TRBV6-1 and TRBJ2-1, with D uncertain. V lost 6 bases, J lost 6 bases, and 15 bases lay in between. The germline V gene encodes CDR1 MNHNS and CDR2 SASEGT. CDR3 size: 14 residues. The CDR3 DNA reads as TGTGCCAGCAGCGCTCAGTTCGGAGTCAATGAGCAGTTCTTC. It codes for CASSAQFGVNEQFF.

This clone is a singleton in its sample. V gene TRBV28 combines with J gene TRBJ2-7; D is perhaps TRBD1 (6 bases). This CDR3 spans 13 amino acids. Looked up from germline, CDR1 is MDHEN and CDR2 is SYDVKM. V was clipped by 10 bases and J by 0 bases, with 13 bases between them. CDR3 coding DNA: TGTGCCACGACAAAGACAGGCTCCTACGAGCAGTACTTC. It translates to CATTKTGSYEQYF.

The chain uses TRBV2 and TRBJ1-1, with TRBD1 identical over 9 bases. J gave up 7 bases and V 7 bases, and 10 bases lay outside the gene matches. This CDR3 spans 14 amino acids. The V gene's germline CDR1 is SNHLY and CDR2 FYNNEI. This chain's CDR3 is CASNTQGALGEAFF. In DNA form, the CDR3 reads TGTGCCAGCAACACACAGGGGGCGCTTGGTGAAGCTTTCTTT. The complete variable domain, with remaining parts taken from reference TRBV2 and TRBJ1-1, reads EPEVTQTPSHQVTQMGQEVILRCVPISNHLYFYWYRQILGQKVEFLVSFYNNEISEKSEIFDDQFSVERPDGSNFTLKIRSTKLEDSAMYFCASNTQGALGEAFFGQGTRLTVV.

This clone was seen only once. The rearrangement joins TRBV7-2 to TRBJ2-5; no clear D. Germline V gene sequence: CDR1 SGHTA, CDR2 FQGNSA. V dropped 5 bases and J dropped 0 bases, with 4 bases sitting between them. There are 12 residues in the CDR3. Written as DNA, the CDR3 is TGTGCCAGCAGCGCAAACCAAGAGACCCAGTACTTC. Its translation: CASSANQETQYF.

The rearrangement joins TRBV18 to TRBJ2-5; D not certain. Deletions cut 3 bases from V and 5 bases from J, with 7 bases between. The CDR3 runs 12 residues. The germline V gene encodes CDR1 KGHSH and CDR2 LQKENI. Here the CDR3 DNA reads TGTGCCAGCTCACCCGTCCGGGAGACCCAGTACTTC. This encodes CASSPVRETQYF. The full variable domain, with the rest looked up from reference TRBV18 and TRBJ2-5, is NAGVMQNPRHLVRRRGQEARLRCSPMKGHSHVYWYRQLPEEGLKFMVYLQKENIIDESGMPKERFSAEFPKEGPSILRIQQVVRGDSAAYFCASSPVRETQYFGPGTRLLVL.

J is TRBJ2-3 and V is TRBV19; tentatively, D is TRBD1 (5 bases). Trimming stripped 6 bases from V and 2 bases from J, with 15 bases between. Germline V CDR1 and CDR2: LNHDA, SQIVND (reference sequence). CDR3 length: 15 residues. The CDR3 region is CASRRAQGTTDTQYF. The DNA for the CDR3 is TGTGCCAGTAGACGGGCCCAGGGAACCACAGATACGCAGTATTTT.

The rearrangement links TRBV19 to TRBJ1-2; D not resolved. The germline CDR1 and CDR2 sequences are LNHDA and SQIVND (reference sequence). This CDR3 is built from 13 residues. Between the trimmed V and J ends, which lost 5 bases and 4 bases, there was a span of 11 bases. The CDR3 reads CASSRPDLYGYTF. CDR3 nucleotide sequence: TGTGCCAGTAGTCGACCAGACCTCTATGGCTACACCTTC.

V is TRBV9 and J is TRBJ2-1, with 9 bases identical to TRBD2. Germline V gene sequence: CDR1 SGDLS, CDR2 YYNGEE. The CDR3 has 17 amino acids. Unmatched junction bases numbered 4, after V lost 0 bases and J lost 0 bases. The CDR3 coding sequence is TGTGCCAGCAGCGTAGCTGCGGGGGGGAGCTCCTACAATGAGCAGTTCTTC. This codes for CASSVAAGGSSYNEQFF.

The rearrangement uses TRBV15 and TRBJ2-7; no clear D. The CDR3 is 12 residues long. Between the trimmed V and J ends, which lost 5 bases and 3 bases, there was a span of 8 bases. Germline lookup yields CDR1 LNHNV and CDR2 YYDKDF (reference sequence). In nucleotides, the CDR3 is TGTGCCACCAGCGCTGGGATCTACGAGCAGTACTTC. It codes for CATSAGIYEQYF. The whole variable domain, remainder taken from reference TRBV15 and TRBJ2-7, is DAMVIQNPRYQVTQFGKPVTLSCSQTLNHNVMYWYQQKSSQAPKLLFHYYDKDFNNEADTPDNFQSRRPNTSFCFLDIRSPGLGDTAMYLCATSAGIYEQYFGPGTRLTVT.

The rearrangement links TRBV29-1 to TRBJ2-7; 8 nucleotides agree with TRBD1. This CDR3 is built from 14 residues. The trim removed 6 bases at V and 6 bases at J, leaving 13 bases unmatched. The germline V gene has CDR1 SQVTM and CDR2 ANQGSEA. CDR3 loop: CSVAKPGQAGEQYF. CDR3 nucleotide sequence: TGCAGCGTCGCAAAACCGGGACAGGCGGGCGAGCAGTACTTC.

This clone was seen just once. The chain joins TRBV19 to TRBJ1-1; D is undetermined. CDR3 size: 13 residues. The ends were cut back, 4 bases at V and 6 bases at J, with 12 bases in the middle. Germline lookup yields CDR1 LNHDA and CDR2 SQIVND (reference sequence). This chain's CDR3 is CASSTIPGAEAFF. The CDR3 DNA reads as TGTGCCAGTAGTACGATCCCCGGGGCTGAAGCTTTCTTT.

This chain connects TRBV30 to TRBJ1-4; the match to TRBD1 covers 9 bases. V shed 2 bases, J shed 5 bases, and the junction held 6 bases outside the gene matches. The CDR3 has 15 residues. Germline CDR1 and CDR2: GTSNPN and SVGIG (reference sequence). The CDR3, as DNA: TGTGCCTGGAGTAAACCGGGACAGGGAAATGAAAAACTGTTTTTT. The encoded protein is CAWSKPGQGNEKLFF.